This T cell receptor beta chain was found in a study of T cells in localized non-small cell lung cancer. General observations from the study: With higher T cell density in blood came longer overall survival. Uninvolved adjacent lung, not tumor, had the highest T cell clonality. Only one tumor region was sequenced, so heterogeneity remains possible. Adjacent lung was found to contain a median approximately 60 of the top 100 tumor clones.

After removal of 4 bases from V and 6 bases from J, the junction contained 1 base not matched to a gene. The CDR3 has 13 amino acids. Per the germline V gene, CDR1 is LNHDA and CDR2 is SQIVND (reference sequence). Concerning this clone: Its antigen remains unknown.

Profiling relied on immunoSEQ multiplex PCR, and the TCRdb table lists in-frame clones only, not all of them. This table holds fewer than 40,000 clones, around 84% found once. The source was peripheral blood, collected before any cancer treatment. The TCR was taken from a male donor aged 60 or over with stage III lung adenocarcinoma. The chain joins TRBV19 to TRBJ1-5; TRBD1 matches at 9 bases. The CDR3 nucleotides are TGTGCCAGTAGTACACAGGGGGCTCAGCCCCAGCATTTT. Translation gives CASSTQGAQPQHF.